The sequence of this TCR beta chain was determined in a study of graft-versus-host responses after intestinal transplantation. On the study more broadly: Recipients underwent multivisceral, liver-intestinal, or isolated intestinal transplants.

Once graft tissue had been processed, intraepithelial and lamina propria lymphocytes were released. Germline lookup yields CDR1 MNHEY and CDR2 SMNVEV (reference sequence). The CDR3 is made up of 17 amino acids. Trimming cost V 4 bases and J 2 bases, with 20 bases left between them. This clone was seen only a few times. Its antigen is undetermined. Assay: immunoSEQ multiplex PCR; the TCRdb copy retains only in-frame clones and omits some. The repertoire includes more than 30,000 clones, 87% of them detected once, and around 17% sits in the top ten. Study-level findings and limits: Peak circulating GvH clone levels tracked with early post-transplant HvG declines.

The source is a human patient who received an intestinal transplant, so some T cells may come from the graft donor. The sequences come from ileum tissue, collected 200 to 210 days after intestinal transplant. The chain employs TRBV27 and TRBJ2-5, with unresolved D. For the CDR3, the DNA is TGTGCCAGCAGTTCGGAGTATTCCCTTAGTAGGCAAGAGACCCAGTACTTC. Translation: CASSSEYSLSRQETQYF.